The clone carrying this TCR beta chain was picked up a small number of times. No antigen is known for it. Time point described: pretreatment peripheral blood. The patients had locally advanced or metastatic urothelial carcinoma. The CDR3 loop spans 14 amino acids. The V end lost 6 bases, the J end lost 4 bases, and 15 bases lay between the germline ends. Per germline, CDR1 MDHEN and CDR2 SYDVKM. TCRdb's table, derived via immunoSEQ multiplex PCR, lists solely in-frame clones and lacks some. This table holds 43,000 or so clones, 80% found once. The data were taken from a study of PD-L1 blockade in urothelial cancer. The wider study: Males with bladder-origin urothelial cancer constituted about 90% of the roughly 30 patients. Notes on the study in general: Better survival was forecast by a pretreatment blood TCR clonality below the median. Durable-benefit patients expanded tumor-associated blood clones more at 3 weeks.

This receptor was identified in a man in his 60s with urothelial cancer. The chain employs TRBV28 and TRBJ1-2; D might be TRBD1 (6 bases). Sequencing was performed on PBMCs, taken around atezolizumab (anti-PD-L1) treatment. CDR3 DNA sequence: TGTGCCAGCAGGTGGGGGGGCGCGAGCTATGGCTACACCTTC. Translation gives CASRWGGASYGYTF.